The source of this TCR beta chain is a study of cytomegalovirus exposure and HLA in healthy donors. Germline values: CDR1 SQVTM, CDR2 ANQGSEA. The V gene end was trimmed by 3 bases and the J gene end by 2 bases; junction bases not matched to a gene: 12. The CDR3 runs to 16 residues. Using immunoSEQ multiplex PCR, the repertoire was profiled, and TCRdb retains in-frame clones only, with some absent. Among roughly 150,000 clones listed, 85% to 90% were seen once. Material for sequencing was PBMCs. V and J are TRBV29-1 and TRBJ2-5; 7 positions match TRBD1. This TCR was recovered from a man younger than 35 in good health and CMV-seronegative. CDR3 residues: CSVDPHHRGTQETQYF. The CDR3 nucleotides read TGCAGCGTTGATCCGCACCACAGGGGCACGCAAGAGACCCAGTACTTC.